This entry lists 17 T cell receptor beta chains sequenced from one sample in a study of CD8 T cells in ankylosing spondylitis. TCRdb re-derived calls from the 5' RACE reads in MiXCR, one entry per CDR3 protein. Altogether approximately 100,000 distinct CDR3 sequences are present, about 8% being singletons, with the ten largest covering approximately 9.9%. Sequencing used blood, either unsorted or a sorted T cell fraction (not recorded which). Receptor source: a male donor with ankylosing spondylitis or in good health (not recorded which).

Ten or more counts support this clonotype. The chain links TRBV20-1 to TRBJ1-4; a possible D gene is TRBD1 (6 bases). The CDR3 has 11 amino acids. CDR1 and CDR2 (germline): DFQATT, SNEGSKA (reference sequence). The CDR3 here is CRGGTNEKLFF. Written as DNA, the CDR3 is TGCAGAGGGGGGACTAATGAAAAACTGTTTTTT.

This clonotype was counted at least ten times. The chain joins TRBV20-1 to TRBJ1-5; 7 positions match TRBD1. Germline V gives CDR1 DFQATT, CDR2 SNEGSKA (reference sequence). V lost 5 bases and J lost 7; bases outside the gene matches: 11. The CDR3 is 14 residues long. Here the CDR3 reads CSAFGDSHTQPQHF. The DNA for the CDR3 is TGCAGTGCTTTCGGGGACAGCCACACACAGCCCCAGCATTTT.

Many counts were recorded for this clonotype. This chain joins TRBV12-3 or TRBV12-4 and TRBJ1-2, with D perhaps matching TRBD1 (5 bases). Trimming stripped 5 bases from V and 6 bases from J, with 19 bases between. This CDR3 comprises 15 residues. The CDR3 DNA reads TGTGCCAGCAGTGACCCCGGGACCGGGGTTAATGGCTACACCTTC. It is translated as CASSDPGTGVNGYTF.

About this clonotype itself: A junction end diverges from the germline sequence, so it may reflect a read error. The rearrangement uses TRBV29-1 and TRBJ2-3, with 8 nucleotides matching TRBD1. The CDR3 length is 12 residues. Germline V gives CDR1 SQVTM, CDR2 ANQGSEA. The CDR3 DNA sequence: TGCAACTCCAGGGACAGGACAGATGCGCAGTATTTT. The encoded protein is CNSRDRTDAQYF.

This clonotype was detected ten times or more. The chain recombines TRBV4-2 with TRBJ1-5; D gene unclear. Germline V lookup: CDR1 LGHNA, CDR2 YNFKEQ. V gave up 1 base and J gave up 3 bases, with 10 bases separating them. The CDR3 has 15 residues. The CDR3 DNA reads as TGTGCCAGCAGCCAAGGAATCCCCTTCAATCAGCCCCAGCATTTT. Encoded protein: CASSQGIPFNQPQHF.

This clonotype has at least ten counts. J is TRBJ2-5 and V is TRBV29-1; TRBD2 agrees at 8 bases. The CDR3 length is 15 residues. Trimming took 5 bases from V and 4 from J; bases not matched to a gene: 12. Germline V CDR1 and CDR2: SQVTM, ANQGSEA. CDR3 sequence (DNA): TGCAGCGTTCCCCGGGGAGGGACTAGAAGAGAGACCCAGTACTTC. This sequence encodes CSVPRGGTRRETQYF. Full variable domain (rest looked up from reference TRBV29-1 and TRBJ2-5): SAVISQKPSRDICQRGTSLTIQCQVDSQVTMMFWYRQQPGQSLTLIATANQGSEATYESGFVIDKFPISRPNLTFSTLTVSNMSPEDSSIYLCSVPRGGTRRETQYFGPGTRLLVL.

This clonotype has a count of ten or more. The chain is built from TRBV7-9 and TRBJ1-6, with D perhaps TRBD1 (6 bases). CDR1 and CDR2 from the germline V gene are SEHNR and FQNEAQ (reference sequence). V was pared by 5 bases and J by 0 bases, with 11 bases between. The CDR3 is 16 residues long. The CDR3 spells CASSDDRFSYNSPLHF. The CDR3, as DNA: TGTGCCAGCAGCGACGACAGGTTCTCCTATAATTCACCCCTCCACTTT.

This clonotype appeared many times. This chain links TRBV12-3 or TRBV12-4 with TRBJ1-2; D perhaps matches TRBD1 (5 bases). V lost 5 bases to trimming and J lost 4 bases, with 17 bases between them. The CDR3 has 15 residues. CDR3 nucleotides: TGTGCCAGCAGTCCTCGAACGGGACTCAGCTATGGCTACACCTTC. Its translation: CASSPRTGLSYGYTF.

This clonotype was seen ten or more times. The chain recombines TRBV6-4 with TRBJ1-2, with 10 bases lining up with TRBD1. V was clipped by 7 bases and J by 3 bases; unmatched bases: 8. The V gene's germline CDR1 is MRHNA and CDR2 SNTAGT. This CDR3 is 15 amino acids long. The CDR3 protein is CASKRGQGLDYGYTF. The CDR3 bases are TGTGCCAGCAAGCGGGGACAGGGGCTAGACTATGGCTACACCTTC.

This clonotype was found many times. The chain links TRBV12-3 or TRBV12-4 to TRBJ1-2, with D possibly being TRBD1 (5 bases). CDR3 size: 12 residues. The V and J ends lost 5 bases and 5 bases respectively, with 9 bases between them. In DNA form, the CDR3 reads TGTGCCAGCAGTACAGGCAGATATGGCTACACCTTC. Protein: CASSTGRYGYTF.

This clonotype was observed many times. V usage is TRBV4-3 and J usage is TRBJ2-3, with 7 bases that match TRBD1. The length of the CDR3 is 16 residues. Germline V gives CDR1 LGHNA, CDR2 YSLEER. V shed 2 bases, J shed 3 bases, and the junction held 8 bases outside the gene matches. The CDR3 reads CASSQSTGFVTDTQYF. CDR3 coding DNA: TGCGCCAGCAGCCAATCGACAGGGTTTGTAACAGATACGCAGTATTTT.

This clonotype appeared many times. The V gene is TRBV7-2, the J gene TRBJ2-1, with no clear D. Trimming removed 1 base at V and 8 bases at J, with 15 bases between. The CDR3 is 15 residues long. The germline CDR1 and CDR2 sequences are SGHTA and FQGNSA. The CDR3 loop reads CASSLGPRERDEQFF. The DNA for the CDR3 is TGTGCCAGCAGCTTAGGACCCCGAGAAAGGGATGAGCAGTTCTTC.

This rearrangement joins TRBV6-2 or TRBV6-3 to TRBJ1-5, with D tentatively TRBD1 (5 bases). The CDR3 loop spans 14 amino acids. The germline CDR1 and CDR2 sequences are MNHEY and SVGEGT. Trimming took off 6 bases at V and 3 bases at J, with 12 bases between the two ends. CDR3 nucleotides: TGTGCCAGCAGGCCGTGGGGGAACAATCAGCCCCAGCATTTT. Translation gives CASRPWGNNQPQHF.

This clonotype was detected ten times or more. The rearrangement links TRBV5-1 to TRBJ1-1, with 9 nucleotides matching TRBD1. Germline V gene data show CDR1 as SGHRS and CDR2 as YFSETQ. The CDR3 runs to 12 residues. V lost 0 bases, J lost 10 bases, and 1 base stayed unmatched. The CDR3 nucleotides are TGCGCCAGCAGCTTGGGGGGACAGGGAGCTTTCTTT. Amino acids: CASSLGGQGAFF.

This clonotype was found many times. The chain is built from TRBV20-1 and TRBJ1-4; no firm D call. V was pared by 6 bases and J by 14 bases, with 19 bases between. The CDR3 runs to 12 residues. CDR1 is DFQATT, CDR2 SNEGSKA, per germline (reference sequence). The CDR3 sequence: CSASPSVASLFF. The CDR3 DNA reads as TGCAGTGCCTCCCCGTCAGTGGCTTCTCTGTTTTTT.

This clonotype was counted only a few times. The V and J genes are TRBV7-2 and TRBJ1-1; D possibly corresponds to TRBD1 (6 bases). CDR3 size: 13 residues. The germline CDR1 and CDR2 sequences are SGHTA and FQGNSA. The ends were cut back, 1 base at V and 10 bases at J, with 13 bases in the middle. CDR3 residues: CASSLEGGVLAFF. The CDR3 DNA reads as TGTGCCAGCAGCTTAGAAGGGGGGGTTCTAGCTTTCTTT.

In this sample, this clonotype turned up many times. This chain uses TRBV12-3 or TRBV12-4 with TRBJ1-5, with TRBD1 as a possible D gene (6 bases). The CDR3 spans 13 residues. The V gene lost 1 base and the J gene lost 8 bases, with 9 bases spanning the gap. The CDR3 region is CASSLVNREPQHF. CDR3 DNA sequence: TGTGCCAGCAGTTTAGTAAACAGGGAGCCCCAGCATTTT.